This passage covers 6 T cell receptor beta chains from one sample sequenced in a study of memory CD8 T cells in hepatitis C reinfection. This sample's time point: pre-reinfection, 55 to 20 weeks before reinfection detection. No in vitro expansion preceded TCR sequencing of the sorted cells. Assay: immunoSEQ multiplex PCR; the TCRdb copy retains only in-frame clones and omits some. The sample yields 50,000 or so clones, about nine tenths seen once. The sequencing sample was made of naive CD8+ T cells sorted from blood. The origin of the receptors is a young man with hepatitis C virus infection.

The gene calls are TRBV5-1 and TRBJ1-5, with a weak D call TRBD1 (5 bases). V was cut by 0 bases and J by 4 bases, with 11 bases left in between. This CDR3 is built from 15 residues. Germline CDR1 and CDR2: SGHRS and YFSETQ. The chain's CDR3 is CASSLGDGGNQPQHF. The CDR3 coding sequence is TGCGCCAGCAGCTTGGGGGACGGGGGGAATCAGCCCCAGCATTTT.

The V and J genes are TRBV27 and TRBJ2-7; 9 nucleotides agree with TRBD2. Germline-derived CDR1 and CDR2 are MNHEY and SMNVEV (reference sequence). V was clipped by 8 bases and J by 7 bases; unmatched bases: 12. The CDR3 length is 14 residues. This chain's CDR3 is CASSPGAGGVEQYF. In nucleotides, the CDR3 is TGTGCCAGCTCCCCCGGGGCGGGAGGGGTAGAGCAGTACTTC.

The rearrangement links TRBV6-5 to TRBJ1-4; 9 positions agree with TRBD1. J lost 8 bases, V lost 2 bases, and 3 bases had no gene match. This CDR3 spans 14 amino acids. The germline V gene encodes CDR1 MNHEY and CDR2 SVGAGI. CDR3 nucleotides: TGTGCCAGCAGTTACGGGACAGGGCTCGAAAAACTGTTTTTT. Translation: CASSYGTGLEKLFF.

This clone has a single count. This CDR3 is also generated by other DNA sequences in the sample. V gene TRBV19 combines with J gene TRBJ1-5; tentatively, D is TRBD1 (5 bases). This CDR3 comprises 12 residues. The ends were cut back, 3 bases at V and 7 bases at J, with 7 bases in the middle. Germline CDR1 reads LNHDA; CDR2 reads SQIVND (reference sequence). CDR3 amino acids: CASSIGGQPQHF. The CDR3 nucleotides read TGTGCCAGTAGTATCGGGGGACAGCCCCAGCATTTT. The full variable domain, completed using reference TRBV19 and TRBJ1-5, is DGGITQSPKYLFRKEGQNVTLSCEQNLNHDAMYWYRQDPGQGLRLIYYSQIVNDFQKGDIAEGYSVSREKKESFPLTVTSAQKNPTAFYLCASSIGGQPQHFGDGTRLSIL.

This rearrangement joins TRBV29-1 to TRBJ2-1, with 7 bases matching TRBD1. CDR3 length: 14 residues. The germline V gene has CDR1 SQVTM and CDR2 ANQGSEA. V dropped 1 base and J dropped 2; count of bases not matched to a gene: 2. The CDR3 here is CSVEAGTAYNEQFF. In DNA form, the CDR3 reads TGCAGCGTTGAAGCGGGGACAGCCTACAATGAGCAGTTCTTC.

This clone appeared a few times. J is TRBJ1-5 and V is TRBV10-3; tentatively, D is TRBD1 (6 bases). The CDR3 has 14 residues. The germline V and J ends were trimmed by 5 bases and 7 bases, with 15 bases remaining between them. CDR1 and CDR2 (germline): ENHRY, SYGVKD. CDR3 coding DNA: TGTGCCATCAGTCTGGGGGCGTCGGGGCAGCCCCAGCATTTT. Its protein product is CAISLGASGQPQHF.